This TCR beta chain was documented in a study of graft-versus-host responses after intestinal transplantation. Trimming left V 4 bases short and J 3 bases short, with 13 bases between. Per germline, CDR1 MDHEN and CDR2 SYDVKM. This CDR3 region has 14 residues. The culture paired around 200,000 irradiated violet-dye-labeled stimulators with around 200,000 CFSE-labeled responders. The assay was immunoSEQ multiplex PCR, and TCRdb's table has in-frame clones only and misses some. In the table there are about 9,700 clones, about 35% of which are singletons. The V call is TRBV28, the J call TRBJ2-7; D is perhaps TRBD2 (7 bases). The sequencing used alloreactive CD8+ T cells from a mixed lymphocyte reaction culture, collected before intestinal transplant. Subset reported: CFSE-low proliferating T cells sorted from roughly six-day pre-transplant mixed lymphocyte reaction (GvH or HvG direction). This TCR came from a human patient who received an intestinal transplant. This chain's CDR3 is CASSWGRGGYEQYF. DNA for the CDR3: TGTGCCAGCAGTTGGGGGAGGGGGGGCTACGAGCAGTACTTC.